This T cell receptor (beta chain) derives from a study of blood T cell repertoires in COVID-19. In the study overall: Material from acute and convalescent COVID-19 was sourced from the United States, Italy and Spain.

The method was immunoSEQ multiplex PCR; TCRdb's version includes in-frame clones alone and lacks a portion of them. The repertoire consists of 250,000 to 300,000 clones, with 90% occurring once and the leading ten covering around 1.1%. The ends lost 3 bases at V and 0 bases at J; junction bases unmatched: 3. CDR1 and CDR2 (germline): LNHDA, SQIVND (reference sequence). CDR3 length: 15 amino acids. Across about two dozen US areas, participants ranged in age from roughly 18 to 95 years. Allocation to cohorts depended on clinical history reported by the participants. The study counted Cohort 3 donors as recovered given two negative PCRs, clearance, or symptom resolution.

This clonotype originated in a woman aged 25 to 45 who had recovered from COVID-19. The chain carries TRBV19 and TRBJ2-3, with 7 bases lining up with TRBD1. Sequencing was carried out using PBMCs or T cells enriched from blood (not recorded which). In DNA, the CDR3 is TGTGCCAGTAGTATCTACAGGGGTAGCACAGATACGCAGTATTTT. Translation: CASSIYRGSTDTQYF.